A selection of T cell receptor beta chains follows, all from one sample in a study of T cell repertoires in cytomegalovirus infection. Antigens for these TCRs are unknown. Using its own MiXCR run on the reads, TCRdb lists one record per CDR3 protein. The sample carries fewer than 900,000 distinct CDR3 sequences, approximately 32% recorded once. This specimen consisted of cultured CD8+ T cells from PBMCs, obtained from culture after CMV antigen stimulation. These receptors were taken from a human donor in good health (CMV status not recorded). Some clones in this sample may be carry-over from other donors' samples. Each CDR3 is given with its conserved first and last residue. A D gene is named only where the DNA matches it firmly. Size values are once, few and many counts, or a class for expanded clones, and some rows have none.

DNA | CDR3 | size | V | D | J
TGTGCCAGCAGTCTGGACAGGGGTTCGTCCACCGGGGAGCTGTTTTTT | CASSLDRGSSTGELFF | few | TRBV27 | TRBD1 | TRBJ2-2
TGTGCCAGTAGTATAGGTCGGGGTGGTGGGACTGAAGCTTTCTTT | CASSIGRGGGTEAFF | - | TRBV19 | - | TRBJ1-1
TGTGCCAGCAGCTTGGTGGGGTTCCCCAAAGCTACGCAGTATTTT | CASSLVGFPKATQYF | once | TRBV5-8 | - | TRBJ2-3
TGCGCCAGCAGCCAAGGACTAGGCGAGCAGTACTTC | CASSQGLGEQYF | few | TRBV4-1 | - | TRBJ2-7
TGTGCCAGCAGCCAAGTAATGGGGGGGGCCACCGGGGAGCTGTTTTTT | CASSQVMGGATGELFF | - | TRBV4-2 | - | TRBJ2-2
TGTGCCAGCTCTAGCGGGGAGTCAGATACGCAGTATTTT | CASSSGESDTQYF | - | TRBV10-3 | TRBD2 | TRBJ2-3
TGTGCCAGCAGTGAGCGACCAGGGGCTAACTATGGCTACACCTTC | CASSERPGANYGYTF | - | TRBV6-4 | - | TRBJ1-2
TGTGCCAGCACCCATATGCCCCTCAGGACAGGAAACAATGAGCAGTTCTTC | CASTHMPLRTGNNEQFF | - | TRBV27 | TRBD1 | TRBJ2-1
TGTGCCAGCAGTTTGCCCAGGGGCGAGCAGTACTTC | CASSLPRGEQYF | few | TRBV12-3/TRBV12-4 | - | TRBJ2-7
TGTGCCAGCAGTTACGGGCGGGGGGGCCTTGATGAGCAGTTCTTC | CASSYGRGGLDEQFF | few | TRBV6-2/TRBV6-3 | TRBD2 | TRBJ2-1
TGTGCCAGCACCCTGCCGAACACTGAAGCTTTCTTT | CASTLPNTEAFF | - | TRBV7-9 | - | TRBJ1-1
TGTGCCAGCAGCGTACCCGTCTTCACGGGCAGGGCTAACTCTGAAGCTTTCTTT | CASSVPVFTGRANSEAFF | - | TRBV7-6 | - | TRBJ1-1
TGTGCCAGCAGTGGCAGGGTAATGAACACTGAAGCTTTCTTT | CASSGRVMNTEAFF | few | TRBV28 | - | TRBJ1-1
TGTGCCAGCAGCGCCCGACAGTTCTCTGGAAACACCATATATTTT | CASSARQFSGNTIYF | - | TRBV7-9 | - | TRBJ1-3
TGTGCCAGCAGCTCAGGGGGAACTAATCAGCCCCAGCATTTT | CASSSGGTNQPQHF | - | TRBV7-6 | TRBD1 | TRBJ1-5
TGTGCCATCAGTGAGTCCGACAGGGGGGCCTACAATGAGCAGTTCTTC | CAISESDRGAYNEQFF | - | TRBV10-3 | TRBD1 | TRBJ2-1
TGTGCCAGCGGACAGGGCTCCTACAATGAGCAGTTCTTC | CASGQGSYNEQFF | few | TRBV7-9 | TRBD1 | TRBJ2-1
TGTGCCAGCAGCTTGTTACGGCTGAACACTGAAGCTTTCTTT | CASSLLRLNTEAFF | - | TRBV5-5 | - | TRBJ1-1
TGTGCCAGCAGTTCTGCAATGACAGGGGGAATCGCCGGGGAGCTGTTTTTT | CASSSAMTGGIAGELFF | few | TRBV27 | TRBD1 | TRBJ2-2
TGTGCCATCAGTCTATATACCGACAGGAGCTCTGAGGCCAACGTCCTGACTTTC | CAISLYTDRSSEANVLTF | - | TRBV10-3 | - | TRBJ2-6
TGTGCCAGCAGTTTAATCTCAATTAGGGTGGGGTACCAAGAGACCCAGTACTTC | CASSLISIRVGYQETQYF | few | TRBV28 | - | TRBJ2-5
TGTGCCAGCAGCGTGATGAGGGGGCCTTACAATGAGCAGTTCTTC | CASSVMRGPYNEQFF | many | TRBV9 | TRBD1 | TRBJ2-1
TGTGCCAGCAGTGTTAGGGGTCGGGAAGAGACCCAGTACTTC | CASSVRGREETQYF | - | TRBV6-6 | - | TRBJ2-5
TGTGCCAGCAGCTCCGGGGGTCGGACCGGAAAAGCTTTCTTT | CASSSGGRTGKAFF | - | TRBV7-8 | - | TRBJ1-1
TGTGCCAGCAGCCGGAACAGGGATGGGGGAACTGAAGCTTTCTTT | CASSRNRDGGTEAFF | - | TRBV4-1 | - | TRBJ1-1
TGTGCCAGCAGCTCGATCGGGACAGGGGCGGGTGGCTACACCTTC | CASSSIGTGAGGYTF | few | TRBV7-2 | TRBD1 | TRBJ1-2
TGTGCCAGCAACCCGGGGGCTGAAGCTTTCTTT | CASNPGAEAFF | - | TRBV2 | - | TRBJ1-1
TGTGCCAGCAGCTTTGACAGGGGGCCGACCCCCCTCCACTTT | CASSFDRGPTPLHF | many | TRBV7-8 | TRBD1 | TRBJ1-6
TGTGCCAGCCGGGGAGTTTCCGACACAGGCCCGCAAGAGACCCAGTACTTC | CASRGVSDTGPQETQYF | - | TRBV6-2/TRBV6-3 | - | TRBJ2-5
TGTGCCAGCAGCTTCTTTCAGGGGGACCAGTACTTC | CASSFFQGDQYF | - | TRBV5-3 | TRBD1 | TRBJ2-5
TGCGCCATCCTCTCAGGGACAAACACCGGGGAGCTGTTTTTT | CAILSGTNTGELFF | few | TRBV10-2 | - | TRBJ2-2
TGTGCCAGCAGCCACAGGAGATTGGATGGCTACACCTTC | CASSHRRLDGYTF | - | TRBV27 | - | TRBJ1-2
TGTGCCAGCAGCTGGAGCACAGAGTATGGCTACACCTTC | CASSWSTEYGYTF | - | TRBV7-8 | - | TRBJ1-2
TGTGCCAGCAGTTACGTGGGGCTGGGGGAGCAGTTCTTC | CASSYVGLGEQFF | - | TRBV6-2/TRBV6-3 | - | TRBJ2-1
TGTGCCATCAGTGAGCCGTGGACGGACTATGGCTACACCTTC | CAISEPWTDYGYTF | few | TRBV10-3 | - | TRBJ1-2
TGTGCCAGCAGTGCTAGCGGGGGGGCCGTTAATGAGCAGTTCTTC | CASSASGGAVNEQFF | few | TRBV2 | TRBD2 | TRBJ2-1
TGTGCCAGCAGTACCCTCGGGGCGGCCACTGAAGCTTTCTTT | CASSTLGAATEAFF | - | TRBV27 | - | TRBJ1-1
TGCAGCGTTGAAGACCCGTCTTCCAAAAACATTCAGTACTTC | CSVEDPSSKNIQYF | - | TRBV29-1 | - | TRBJ2-4
TGTGCCACCAGTGGGGAGTGGGGGGTCTACAATGAGCAGTTCTTC | CATSGEWGVYNEQFF | once | TRBV24-1 | - | TRBJ2-1
TGTGCCAGCAGCCCTCGGACAGGCCTCGGAGAGCAGTACTTC | CASSPRTGLGEQYF | - | TRBV7-8 | TRBD1 | TRBJ2-7
TGTGCCAGCATATCTCTGGGGCTCGCTGAAGCTTTCTTT | CASISLGLAEAFF | - | TRBV12-3/TRBV12-4 | - | TRBJ1-1
TGTGCCACCAGTCGGGTGCAGCAGGGAACAGATACGCAGTATTTT | CATSRVQQGTDTQYF | - | TRBV24-1 | - | TRBJ2-3
TGTGCCAGCACCTTAGGGGGTATCGGCTACACCTTC | CASTLGGIGYTF | - | TRBV12-3/TRBV12-4 | - | TRBJ1-2
TGTGCCAGCTATTCAGGCGGGGGCACCTACAATGAGCAGTTCTTC | CASYSGGGTYNEQFF | few | TRBV27 | - | TRBJ2-1
TGTGCCAGCAGTGATTGGGGGGCCCCCAGCAACGAACAGTTCTTC | CASSDWGAPSNEQFF | few | TRBV6-1 | - | TRBJ2-1
TGTGCCAGCAGCCAAGCGGGACAGGGGCCGTACGAGCAGTACTTC | CASSQAGQGPYEQYF | few | TRBV11-1 | TRBD1 | TRBJ2-7
TGTGCCAGCAGTTATGAGCGAGACAGGGGTTTCAGAGATACGCAGTATTTT | CASSYERDRGFRDTQYF | - | TRBV6-1 | TRBD1 | TRBJ2-3
TGTGCCAGCACCGCCCAAGGGCCGCAGTATTTT | CASTAQGPQYF | - | TRBV13 | - | TRBJ2-3
TGTGCCAGCTCACCCGATCCGGGACAGCCTCCAATGAACACTGAAGCTTTCTTT | CASSPDPGQPPMNTEAFF | - | TRBV18 | TRBD1 | TRBJ1-1
TGTGCCAGCAGTTTGGGACCGTCCGGGACAGTCTATGGCTACACCTTC | CASSLGPSGTVYGYTF | few | TRBV27 | TRBD1 | TRBJ1-2
TGTGCCAGCAGTATGGGACAGGGGTTAACTAATGAAAAACTGTTTTTT | CASSMGQGLTNEKLFF | - | TRBV12-3/TRBV12-4 | TRBD1 | TRBJ1-4
TGTGCCAGCACCCATCGGGAGGATCAGCCCCAGCATTTT | CASTHREDQPQHF | many | TRBV12-3/TRBV12-4 | - | TRBJ1-5
TGTGCCAGCAGTTACCCCCGGGGATCTTTTTACTATGGCTACACCTTC | CASSYPRGSFYYGYTF | few | TRBV6-6 | - | TRBJ1-2
TGTGCCAGCGGTTCCGGCAGGATTGGCTACACCTTC | CASGSGRIGYTF | - | TRBV27 | - | TRBJ1-2
TGTGCCAGCAGCCAAGAAGGGCGGGATACAGTCTATGGCTACACCTTC | CASSQEGRDTVYGYTF | - | TRBV3-1 | - | TRBJ1-2
TGTGCCAGCAGCTTAAAGGGGACTAGCGCCTACAATGAGCAGTTCTTC | CASSLKGTSAYNEQFF | - | TRBV11-2 | TRBD2 | TRBJ2-1
TGTGCCAGCAGCTACACAGCCCTAGCAACTAATGAAAAACTGTTTTTT | CASSYTALATNEKLFF | few | TRBV7-6 | - | TRBJ1-4
TGTGCCAGCAGGACAGAATTGGGAGGTCGGGACCAGTACTTC | CASRTELGGRDQYF | - | TRBV6-5 | - | TRBJ2-5
TGTGCCAGCAGCTTAGCAGGGGGCCTTGGCTACACCTTC | CASSLAGGLGYTF | - | TRBV7-6 | TRBD1 | TRBJ1-2
TGTGCCAGCAGTGAAGCGGACAGGGGGGCTCTAGGGACCCAGTACTTC | CASSEADRGALGTQYF | once | TRBV2 | TRBD1 | TRBJ2-5